Listed below are T cell receptor beta chains from one sample, sequenced in a study of control samples from healthy donors and cancer patients. TCRdb keeps only in-frame clones here, not all; method: immunoSEQ multiplex PCR. The sample contains under 450,000 clones, around nine tenths of which appear only once. Sample: PBMCs. The receptor source for this set is a man in his forties or fifties with head and neck cancer. Both conserved end residues are part of each CDR3. A D gene is named only where the DNA matches it firmly. Expanded clones are given a class, and other clones once, few, many or no size at all.

j_call | d_call | v_call | clone_size | cdr3_aa | cdr3_nt
TRBJ2-5 | . | TRBV4-1 | . | CASSLTLPRWSVGETQYF | TGCGCCAGCAGCCTAACCTTGCCCCGGTGGTCGGTCGGGGAGACCCAGTACTTC
TRBJ2-1 | TRBD1 | TRBV5-1 | . | CASSLEAGGSSVVNEQFF | TGCGCCAGCAGCTTGGAGGCAGGGGGATCGTCGGTAGTCAATGAGCAGTTCTTC
TRBJ1-5 | . | TRBV5-1 | . | CASSRDAGGEQPQHF | TGCGCCAGCAGCAGGGACGCGGGGGGTGAACAGCCCCAGCATTTT
TRBJ2-3 | . | TRBV7-6 | . | CASSLWSASTDTQYF | TGTGCCAGCAGCTTGTGGTCGGCTAGCACAGATACGCAGTATTTT
TRBJ1-2 | . | TRBV20-1 | once | CSASVTNYGYTF | TGCAGTGCTAGTGTTACTAACTATGGCTACACCTTC
TRBJ2-7 | . | TRBV5-1 | . | CASRPPGYYEQYF | TGCGCCAGCCGACCCCCAGGTTACTACGAGCAGTACTTC
TRBJ2-1 | . | TRBV27 | . | CASSPRGVGLDNEQFF | TGTGCCAGCAGTCCCCGCGGGGTGGGATTAGACAATGAGCAGTTCTTC
TRBJ2-1 | . | TRBV27 | . | CASSFFRGLEQVNEQFF | TGTGCCAGCAGTTTCTTCCGGGGGCTAGAGCAGGTCAATGAGCAGTTCTTC
TRBJ2-5 | . | TRBV5-1 | . | CASSLMQGTGGTQYF | TGCGCCAGCAGCTTGATGCAGGGGACCGGGGGGACCCAGTACTTC
TRBJ1-1 | . | TRBV27 | . | CASSERDLMGDTEAFF | TGTGCCAGCAGTGAAAGGGACTTAATGGGGGACACTGAAGCTTTCTTT
TRBJ1-5 | . | TRBV9 | . | CASSVDGGSNQPQHF | TGTGCCAGCAGCGTAGATGGGGGTAGCAATCAGCCCCAGCATTTT
TRBJ2-7 | TRBD1 | TRBV7-2 | . | CASSWEDRVGREQYF | TGTGCCAGCAGCTGGGAGGACAGGGTAGGAAGGGAGCAGTACTTC
TRBJ2-5 | TRBD2 | TRBV9 | . | CASSLREAQETQYF | TGTGCCAGCAGCTTGCGGGAGGCCCAAGAGACCCAGTACTTC
TRBJ1-1 | . | TRBV6-2/TRBV6-3 | . | CASSYSKRVGTEAFF | TGTGCCAGCAGTTACTCGAAAAGGGTAGGCACTGAAGCTTTCTTT
TRBJ1-2 | . | TRBV24-1 | . | CATSDFIGEEYYGYTF | TGTGCCACCAGTGATTTTATAGGGGAGGAGTACTATGGCTACACCTTC
TRBJ1-4 | . | TRBV10-3 | once | CAISEWPESEKLFF | TGTGCCATCAGTGAGTGGCCAGAATCCGAAAAACTGTTTTTT
TRBJ1-3 | . | TRBV14 | . | CASSQDWISGNTIYF | TGTGCCAGCAGCCAAGATTGGATATCTGGAAACACCATATATTTT
TRBJ1-1 | . | TRBV7-3 | . | CASSPTGRGTEAFF | TGTGCCAGCAGCCCAACGGGACGGGGAACTGAAGCTTTCTTT
TRBJ2-7 | . | TRBV2 | . | CASRSQGYEQYF | TGTGCCAGCAGGTCACAGGGTTACGAGCAGTACTTC
TRBJ2-1 | . | TRBV7-3 | . | CASKPGPTDNEQFF | TGTGCCAGCAAACCGGGACCGACGGACAATGAGCAGTTCTTC